This TCR beta chain is from a study of T cell responses to AZD1222 COVID-19 vaccine. The wider study: Doses given second, at about 4 or about 12 weeks, were pooled.

The CDR3 is 12 amino acids. The V end lost 6 bases, the J end lost 4 bases, and 7 bases lay between the germline ends. Profiled with immunoSEQ multiplex PCR; TCRdb holds only in-frame clones, not every one. This sample has 95,000 to 150,000 clones, with around 89% found just once. Material: peripheral blood, obtained on day 0 of AZD1222 vaccination. The TCR sequence derives from an adult in good health. J is TRBJ1-3 and V is TRBV12-3 or TRBV12-4; unclear D gene. The CDR3 nucleotides read TGTGCCAGCAGCCTATGGGGAAACACCATATATTTT. It yields the protein CASSLWGNTIYF.